This T cell receptor beta chain stems from a study of beta chain features in type 1 diabetes. Whole-study findings and limits: The naive, central memory and Treg TCRB repertoires of patients appeared to be more similar to one another than those of healthy donors.

The investigators reverse transcribed all of the isolated RNA, so they sequenced expressed TCRB transcripts. The data were produced by immunoSEQ multiplex PCR, yet TCRdb's version contains in-frame clones alone and is incomplete. The table includes about half a million clones, approximately 28% detected once. Note on this clone: Its antigen remains unknown.

From germline, CDR1 is SGHTA and CDR2 FQGNSA. The junction had 11 bases not matched to a gene; V was cut back by 5 bases and J by 8 bases. The CDR3 length is 15 residues. One heparinised draw, averaging about 116 mL, was taken per donor. The sequence derives from a man younger than 30 in good health. V and J are TRBV7-2 and TRBJ2-1; TRBD2 matches at 8 bases. The sequenced sample consisted of naive CD4+ T cells from blood. The CDR3 sequence is CASSPPRGRPDEQFF. CDR3 bases: TGTGCCAGCAGCCCCCCCCGCGGGAGGCCAGATGAGCAGTTCTTC.